Listed here are 9 T cell receptor beta chains from one sample, sequenced in a study of fetal regulatory T cell absence and autoimmunity. Produced via immunoSEQ multiplex PCR; TCRdb's table is partial and in-frame only. The table records 45,000 to 50,000 clones, 70% to 85% of them present only once. What was sequenced was cord blood. These receptors originate from a newborn boy with IPEX syndrome.

The gene calls are TRBV12-5 and TRBJ1-1; D gene uncertain. The CDR3 spans 11 residues. The germline V gene has CDR1 LGHNT and CDR2 FRNRAP. V lost 5 bases, J lost 5 bases, and 6 bases lay in between. DNA of the CDR3: TGTGCTAGTGGTCCGGAGACTGAAGCTTTCTTT. This sequence encodes CASGPETEAFF.

The CDR3 bases are TGTGCCAGCAGCCACCCGAACCGCCCGTCTAATGAAAAACTGTTTTTT. Protein: CASSHPNRPSNEKLFF. The chain carries TRBV27 and TRBJ1-4, with D unresolved. There are 16 residues in the CDR3. Germline CDR1 and CDR2: MNHEY and SMNVEV (reference sequence). The V and J ends lost 6 bases and 3 bases respectively, with 17 bases between them.

This rearrangement joins TRBV5-4 to TRBJ1-1, with 10 bases lining up with TRBD1. Germline V gene data show CDR1 as SGHNT and CDR2 as YYREEE (reference sequence). V was pared by 4 bases and J by 1 base, with 1 base of the junction left unmatched. There are 14 residues in the CDR3. The CDR3 DNA reads TGTGCCAGCAGCCGGGACAGGGGGAACACTGAAGCTTTCTTT. Amino acid sequence: CASSRDRGNTEAFF.

The chain is built from TRBV21-1 and TRBJ2-3; the table's D call, TRBD2, has no DNA check behind it. TRBV21-1 is a pseudogene segment. This CDR3 is 14 amino acids long. The chain's CDR3 is CASSKGDGRDTQYF. The CDR3, as DNA: TGTGCCAGCAGCAAAGGGGACGGGAGGGATACGCAGTATTTT.

The chain employs TRBV7-2 and TRBJ1-1; D ambiguous. Trimming pared 5 bases from V and 2 bases from J, leaving 12 bases between. From germline, CDR1 is SGHTA and CDR2 FQGNSA. This CDR3 is built from 14 residues. CDR3 amino acids: CASSLGTVNTEAFF. The CDR3 nucleotides read TGTGCCAGCAGCCTCGGAACGGTTAACACTGAAGCTTTCTTT.

The CDR3 sequence: CASSLNPGLGYNEQFF. The CDR3 bases are TGTGCCAGCAGCCTTAACCCGGGACTAGGCTACAATGAGCAGTTCTTC. The chain joins TRBV9 to TRBJ2-1, with 8 bases fitting TRBD2. Looked up from germline, CDR1 is SGDLS and CDR2 is YYNGEE. V shed 4 bases and J 3 bases; nucleotides not matched to a gene: 9. CDR3 size: 16 residues.

The CDR3 protein is CASSPRYEQYF. CDR3 sequence (DNA): TGTGCCAGCAGCCCCCGATACGAGCAGTACTTC. This chain links TRBV7-9 with TRBJ2-7; D remains ambiguous. CDR1 is SEHNR and CDR2 is FQNEAQ in the germline V gene (reference sequence). The CDR3 covers 11 residues. Between the trimmed V and J ends, which lost 5 bases and 4 bases, there was a span of 6 bases.

The gene calls are TRBV7-8 and TRBJ2-3; the match to TRBD2 covers 8 bases. Per germline, CDR1 SGHVS and CDR2 FQNEAQ. The CDR3 length is 19 residues. After removal of 2 bases from V and 2 bases from J, the junction contained 15 bases not matched to a gene. The CDR3 sequence: CASSLRGGGPTKYTDTQYF. The CDR3 DNA sequence: TGTGCCAGCAGCTTACGGGGCGGGGGGCCGACTAAGTACACAGATACGCAGTATTTT.

The CDR3 loop reads CASSVGGPQHF. The DNA of the CDR3 is TGTGCCAGCAGTGTTGGGGGGCCCCAGCATTTT. V is TRBV2 and J is TRBJ1-5, with a weak D call TRBD1 (5 bases). In germline, CDR1 is SNHLY, CDR2 FYNNEI. Trimming took 4 bases from V and 9 from J, leaving 7 bases between them. This CDR3 has 11 residues. Full variable domain (missing parts from reference TRBV2 and TRBJ1-5): EPEVTQTPSHQVTQMGQEVILRCVPISNHLYFYWYRQILGQKVEFLVSFYNNEISEKSEIFDDQFSVERPDGSNFTLKIRSTKLEDSAMYFCASSVGGPQHFGDGTRLSIL.